Below, one TCR beta chain is given with its context. Its antigen is as yet unknown. This sample is part of a study of cytomegalovirus exposure and HLA in healthy donors. Study outcomes and limitations: There were several of the most significant clusters that appeared linked to common viral pathogens in a later analysis. Later analysis demonstrated an association between a missense DCLRE1C variant and TCR beta V- and J-gene trimming. Researchers reported from a later analysis that most CMV-associated TCR beta chains appeared HLA-restricted.

This CDR3 spans 15 amino acids. The V gene lost 4 bases and the J gene lost 2 bases, with 15 bases spanning the gap. Per germline, CDR1 SGHKS and CDR2 YYEKEE (reference sequence). PCR employed 60 Vbeta and 13 Jbeta primers. Here immunoSEQ multiplex PCR was the method, and the copy in TCRdb shows in-frame clones only, minus some. The profile shows some 140,000 clones, roughly four fifths of them singletons. Sequenced: PBMCs. This chain connects TRBV5-5 to TRBJ1-1, with a possible D match to TRBD1 (6 bases). The origin of this receptor is a woman aged 45-59 years in good health and CMV-seropositive. CDR3 sequence: CASSTQGSSNTEAFF. CDR3 nucleotides: TGTGCCAGCAGCACACAGGGTTCGTCAAACACTGAAGCTTTCTTT.